Listed below are T cell receptor beta chains from one sample, sequenced in a study of control samples from healthy donors and cancer patients. The method was immunoSEQ multiplex PCR; TCRdb's version includes in-frame clones alone and lacks a portion of them. The sample holds 100,000 or so clones, roughly 90% seen once. The sequenced material came from blood. The receptors shown here come from a woman between 45 and 65 years old in good health. The CDR3 runs from the conserved cysteine through the conserved F or W. The D gene is left open where the match is weak. Size tells how often a clone was seen (once, few, many) or the class of an expanded clone, and some rows leave it out.

size	D	length	V	J	DNA	CDR3
-	-	12	TRBV6-5	TRBJ1-6	TGTGCCAGCTCCCGAAGAGATTCACCCCTCCACTTT	CASSRRDSPLHF
-	TRBD1	16	TRBV5-8	TRBJ1-1	TGTGCCAGCAGCTTCCGAATCAGGGGGCCAAACACTGAAGCTTTCTTT	CASSFRIRGPNTEAFF
-	-	14	TRBV15	TRBJ1-6	TGTGCCACCAGCAGAGATCCAAGAGGTTCACCCCTCCACTTT	CATSRDPRGSPLHF
-	TRBD2	17	TRBV11-2	TRBJ2-3	TGTGCCAGCAGCCAGTCTAGCGGGGGGGCCTTCACAGATACGCAGTATTTT	CASSQSSGGAFTDTQYF
-	-	15	TRBV29-1	TRBJ2-2	TGCAGCGTAACCGCCTACGGGAAGACCACCGGGGAGCTGTTTTTT	CSVTAYGKTTGELFF
-	-	14	TRBV13	TRBJ2-3	TGTGCCAGCAGCTTAGCGTTTAGCACAGATACGCAGTATTTT	CASSLAFSTDTQYF
few	-	11	TRBV19	TRBJ2-7	TGTGCCAGTAGTACAGGTGCCGAGCAGTACTTC	CASSTGAEQYF
-	TRBD2	17	TRBV6-2/TRBV6-3	TRBJ2-2	TGTGCCAGCAGTTACAGCGGGGAACGAGTTAACACCGGGGAGCTGTTTTTT	CASSYSGERVNTGELFF
once	-	13	TRBV5-1	TRBJ2-2	TGCGCCAGCAGCGAGGCGGACACCGGGGAGCTGTTTTTT	CASSEADTGELFF
-	TRBD2	16	TRBV5-5	TRBJ2-3	TGTGCCAGCAGCTTGGCCGCGGGAGCCTTCACAGATACGCAGTATTTT	CASSLAAGAFTDTQYF
-	-	16	TRBV19	TRBJ2-6	TGTGCCAGTAGTACCCCGGGAAGGACTGGGGCCAACGTCCTGACTTTC	CASSTPGRTGANVLTF
-	-	12	TRBV30	TRBJ2-7	TGTGCCGGGATCGGGGGTGACTACGAGCAGTACTTC	CAGIGGDYEQYF
-	-	13	TRBV18	TRBJ1-1	TGTGCCAGCTCCCCACAGGAGAACACTGAAGCTTTCTTT	CASSPQENTEAFF
-	-	16	TRBV23-1	TRBJ2-7	TGCGCCAGCAGTCAACCAGATCAGGGGGGGACCTACGAGCAGTACTTC	CASSQPDQGGTYEQYF
-	-	16	TRBV19	TRBJ2-1	TGTGCCAGTAGTACGACAGGAGTCAGAGAGGACAATGAGCAGTTCTTC	CASSTTGVREDNEQFF
-	-	11	TRBV5-6	TRBJ1-5	TGTGCCAGCAGCTCCCGTCAGAGCCAGCATTTT	CASSSRQSQHF
-	-	18	TRBV7-7	TRBJ2-7	TGTGCCAGCAGCACCCAACCCCCCGGAAGCTGGGATTCCTACGAGCAGTACTTC	CASSTQPPGSWDSYEQYF
-	-	13	TRBV29-1	TRBJ1-3	TGCAGCGTTGAGACAGGCTCTGGAAACACCATATATTTT	CSVETGSGNTIYF
-	-	15	TRBV6-6	TRBJ2-2	TGTGCCAGCAGTCCTCGGGGCCCGCTCACCGGGGAGCTGTTTTTT	CASSPRGPLTGELFF
-	TRBD1	14	TRBV30	TRBJ1-2	TGTGCCTGGAGTAGACAGGGGGCGCTGTATGGCTACACCTTC	CAWSRQGALYGYTF
once	-	17	TRBV3-1/TRBV3-2	TRBJ2-1	TGTGCCAGCAGCCCCTATTCGGTAAGGAGCACGAACAATGAGCAGTTCTTC	CASSPYSVRSTNNEQFF
-	-	15	TRBV7-8	TRBJ2-5	TGTGCCAGCAGCTTAAGGGTCAACTCGCCAGAGACCCAGTACTTC	CASSLRVNSPETQYF
-	TRBD1	15	TRBV29-1	TRBJ2-1	TGCAGCGTTGAAGGGGGGGACAGGGTTTACAATGAGCAGTTCTTC	CSVEGGDRVYNEQFF